These 22 T cell receptor beta chains originate from one sample sequenced in a study of technical replicates of blood from several donors. Some clones are missing from TCRdb's copy, which holds only in-frame ones; the method was immunoSEQ multiplex PCR. The sample includes tens of thousands of clones, roughly 95% of them seen just once. Sequenced sample: T cells isolated from PBMCs. Every receptor here comes from a human donor in good health.

This chain links TRBV2 with TRBJ2-7, with 8 bases aligning to TRBD2. CDR1 and CDR2 (germline): SNHLY, FYNNEI. V shed 5 bases and J 1 base; nucleotides not matched to a gene: 10. This CDR3 is 16 amino acids long. CDR3 loop: CASSQSTSGRSYEQYF. CDR3 coding DNA: TGTGCCAGCAGTCAATCTACTAGCGGTCGATCCTACGAGCAGTACTTC. Full variable domain (missing parts from reference TRBV2 and TRBJ2-7): EPEVTQTPSHQVTQMGQEVILRCVPISNHLYFYWYRQILGQKVEFLVSFYNNEISEKSEIFDDQFSVERPDGSNFTLKIRSTKLEDSAMYFCASSQSTSGRSYEQYFGPGTRLTVT.

The chain links TRBV27 to TRBJ1-5; possible D gene TRBD1, 6 bases. Germline V gene lookup returns CDR1 MNHEY and CDR2 SMNVEV (reference sequence). This CDR3 is built from 13 residues. Trimming took off 6 bases at V and 3 bases at J, with 9 bases between the two ends. The CDR3 DNA is TGTGCCAGCAGCCGACAGGACAATCAGCCCCAGCATTTT. Amino acid sequence: CASSRQDNQPQHF.

The CDR3 nucleotides read TGTGCCATCAGTGATCCGTCCTCTGCGCAGGACACTGAAGCTTTCTTT. This codes for CAISDPSSAQDTEAFF. The rearrangement joins TRBV10-3 to TRBJ1-1; D gene unclear. This CDR3 comprises 16 residues. V was shortened by 3 bases and J by 3 bases, with 17 bases between the two germline ends. Germline V CDR1 and CDR2: ENHRY, SYGVKD.

The table lists this clone with a few counts. The chain joins TRBV7-3 to TRBJ2-2, with D possibly matching TRBD1 (6 bases). Germline-derived CDR1 and CDR2 are SGHTA and FQGTGA. Trimming pared 4 bases from V and 5 bases from J, leaving 11 bases between. The CDR3 totals 14 residues. In DNA form, the CDR3 reads TGTGCCAGCAGCTCCGGGACACCTACCGGGGAGCTGTTTTTT. Translated: CASSSGTPTGELFF.

The chain uses TRBV6-5 and TRBJ1-1; D ambiguous. The germline V and J ends were trimmed by 8 bases and 2 bases, with 9 bases remaining between them. The CDR3 loop spans 12 amino acids. Germline CDR1 is MNHEY and CDR2 is SVGAGI. The CDR3 nucleotides read TGTGCCAGCTTTTATTCCAACACTGAAGCTTTCTTT. It specifies CASFYSNTEAFF.

The J gene is TRBJ2-5, the V gene TRBV6-8, with unresolved D. Germline-derived CDR1 and CDR2 are MNHGY and SAAAGT. Trimming cost V 6 bases and J 1 base, with 12 bases left between them. The CDR3 is made up of 14 amino acids. As DNA, the CDR3 is TGTGCCAGCAGACAATACAATTTCCAAGAGACCCAGTACTTC. Translating it yields CASRQYNFQETQYF.

This chain uses TRBV29-1 with TRBJ2-1; D unclear. The CDR3 runs 14 residues. Trimming removed 1 base from V and 6 bases from J, with 13 bases in between. In germline, CDR1 is SQVTM, CDR2 ANQGSEA. The CDR3 DNA is TGCAGCGTTGAAGGAGGTCCCTCTTTCAATGAGCAGTTCTTC. It encodes CSVEGGPSFNEQFF.

The CDR3 region has the DNA TGTGCCAGCAGCAAAGCCCGGCCAGGCAATGGCTACACCTTC. This sequence encodes CASSKARPGNGYTF. The chain carries TRBV21-1 and TRBJ1-2; whether TRBD1, the table's D call, matches the DNA was not checked. TRBV21-1 is reported as a pseudogene. The CDR3 is 14 amino acids.

CDR3 bases: TGTGCCAGCAGAGGGACAGAGCCCACCGGGGAGCTGTTTTTT. Its translation: CASRGTEPTGELFF. The chain uses TRBV21-1 and TRBJ2-2; TRBD1, as called in the table, went unchecked against the DNA. TRBV21-1 constitutes a pseudogene. CDR3 length: 14 amino acids.

The CDR3 coding sequence is TGTGCCAGCACCCGGGACATCGGAAACACCATATATTTT. Translating gives CASTRDIGNTIYF. This sequence joins TRBV6-5 and TRBJ1-3; TRBD1 is a possible D gene (6 bases). The V gene lost 7 bases and the J gene lost 4 bases, with 11 bases spanning the gap. Germline-derived CDR1 and CDR2 are MNHEY and SVGAGI. This CDR3 spans 13 amino acids.

V gene TRBV9 combines with J gene TRBJ1-6; D is ambiguous. Germline V gives CDR1 SGDLS, CDR2 YYNGEE. The CDR3 runs to 12 residues. With 3 bases removed from V and 10 bases from J, the gap between germline ends came to 8 bases. The CDR3 DNA follows: TGTGCCAGCAGCGCCGCGAGATCACCCCTCCACTTT. Its protein is CASSAARSPLHF.

This clone came up once. The chain combines TRBV5-8 with TRBJ2-7, with 8 bases matching TRBD2. Trimming cost V 1 base and J 2 bases; bases outside gene matches: 8. CDR3 length equals 16 residues. CDR1 SGHTS and CDR2 YDEGEE come from the germline V gene. This CDR3 is CASSLRGGVIPYEQYF. CDR3 nucleotide sequence: TGTGCCAGCAGCTTGCGGGGGGGGGTAATCCCCTACGAGCAGTACTTC.

The chain couples TRBV7-2 to TRBJ1-1; 7 bases line up with TRBD1. This CDR3 region has 15 residues. The germline V gene encodes CDR1 SGHTA and CDR2 FQGNSA. The junction had 4 bases not matched to a gene; V was cut back by 1 base and J by 2 bases. For the CDR3, the DNA is TGTGCCAGCAGCTTAGTAGGGGGCGCCAACACTGAAGCTTTCTTT. Residues: CASSLVGGANTEAFF.

The chain is built from TRBV4-1 and TRBJ2-2; a possible D gene is TRBD1 (5 bases). V was clipped by 1 base and J by 6 bases, with 15 bases between them. The CDR3 is 16 amino acids. Germline V gives CDR1 MGHRA, CDR2 YSYEKL. The CDR3 region has the DNA TGCGCCAGCAGCCAAGTAAATAAGGGGTGGGCCGGGGAGCTGTTTTTT. Protein product: CASSQVNKGWAGELFF.

V and J are TRBV11-3 and TRBJ1-1, with 8 bases matching TRBD1. The J segment lost 1 base and the V segment lost 1 base, leaving 5 bases of the junction unmatched. The CDR3 runs to 16 residues. Looked up from germline, CDR1 is SGHNT and CDR2 is YENEEA. DNA for the CDR3: TGTGCCAGCAGCTTAGGATATGGGACAGGGAACACTGAAGCTTTCTTT. Translating gives CASSLGYGTGNTEAFF. The entire variable domain, with the rest obtained from reference TRBV11-3 and TRBJ1-1, is as follows: EAGVVQSPRYKIIEKKQPVAFWCNPISGHNTLYWYLQNLGQGPELLIRYENEEAVDDSQLPKDRFSAERLKGVDSTLKIQPAELGDSAVYLCASSLGYGTGNTEAFFGQGTRLTVV.

V and J are TRBV6-5 and TRBJ2-1, with D possibly being TRBD1 (6 bases). Germline V gene sequence: CDR1 MNHEY, CDR2 SVGAGI. V lost 5 bases and J 4 bases, leaving 15 bases between the germline ends. The CDR3 length is 15 residues. The CDR3 here is CASSTSGVSYNEQFF. The CDR3 coding sequence is TGTGCCAGCAGTACATCAGGGGTTAGTTACAATGAGCAGTTCTTC.

The gene calls are TRBV11-3 and TRBJ2-7; tentative D call: TRBD1 (5 bases). The V end was cut by 6 bases, the J end by 6 bases, with 9 bases between. The CDR3 has 11 residues. Germline CDR1 reads SGHNT; CDR2 reads YENEEA. Here the CDR3 DNA reads TGTGCCAGCAGGCAGGGTCTCGAGCAGTACTTC. Its protein product is CASRQGLEQYF.

This chain links TRBV27 with TRBJ2-7; D may be TRBD1 (6 bases). Germline CDR1 is MNHEY and CDR2 is SMNVEV (reference sequence). The CDR3 extends over 13 amino acids. The V gene lost 0 bases and the J gene lost 9 bases, with 12 bases spanning the gap. CDR3 loop: CASSLSRSGVQYF. CDR3 DNA sequence: TGTGCCAGCAGTTTATCGCGATCAGGGGTGCAGTACTTC.

The chain has TRBV11-3 and TRBJ2-3; 9 bases match TRBD1. The CDR3 sequence is 14 residues long. Germline values: CDR1 SGHNT, CDR2 YENEEA. The ends lost 6 bases at V and 3 bases at J; junction bases unmatched: 4. CDR3 residues: CASRGQGRTDTQYF. The CDR3 DNA is TGTGCCAGCAGAGGACAGGGGAGAACAGATACGCAGTATTTT.

The chain uses TRBV5-6 and TRBJ1-1, with 8 nucleotides matching TRBD1. V lost 0 bases, J lost 5 bases, and 3 bases stayed unmatched. Germline V CDR1 and CDR2: SGHDT, YYEEEE. CDR3 length: 14 amino acids. This chain's CDR3 is CASSLAQGGTEAFF. In nucleotides, the CDR3 is TGTGCCAGCAGCTTGGCACAGGGGGGAACTGAAGCTTTCTTT.

The chain combines TRBV5-1 with TRBJ2-2, with 10 positions matching TRBD2. V shed 4 bases, J shed 7 bases, and the junction held 10 bases outside the gene matches. The CDR3 has 16 amino acids. CDR1 SGHRS and CDR2 YFSETQ come from the germline V gene. Here the CDR3 reads CASSVLAGRSIGELFF. In DNA form, the CDR3 reads TGCGCCAGCAGCGTACTAGCGGGACGTTCGATCGGGGAGCTGTTTTTT.

The chain joins TRBV27 to TRBJ2-7, with a weak D call TRBD1 (6 bases). Trimming cost V 3 bases and J 3 bases, with 12 bases left between them. The CDR3 covers 14 residues. Germline CDR1 and CDR2: MNHEY and SMNVEV (reference sequence). In DNA, the CDR3 is TGTGCCAGCAGTTTGGGCAGGGACATCTACGAGCAGTACTTC. As protein: CASSLGRDIYEQYF.